These 2 T cell receptor beta chains were all obtained from the same sample, sequenced in a study of blood T cells in healthy people across ages. Together with a sample-barcoded 5' primer, a J-beta primer mix was included in a second PCR lasting 7 to 11 cycles. TCRdb itself ran the 5' RACE reads through MiXCR, one entry per CDR3 protein. The sample consists of 750,000 to 1,000,000 distinct CDR3 sequences, 25% to 30% of them appearing once. These same data were also listed under a study on T cells of mothers and their children.

The sequenced material came from blood. Source of these receptors: a woman aged 40 to 49 in good health.

Of note for this clonotype: Just one base apart from a much larger clone, this may be a read error. This chain joins TRBV6-1 and TRBJ1-2; D call uncertain. Germline CDR1 is MNHNS and CDR2 is SASEGT. The CDR3 runs 13 residues. This chain's CDR3 is CASKDPGTLGHTF. In DNA, the CDR3 is TGTGCCAGCAAGGACCCGGGAACCCTTGGCCACACCTTC.

The chain links TRBV11-2 to TRBJ2-7, with unresolved D. This CDR3 is 14 amino acids long. The V end was cut by 11 bases, the J end by 0 bases, with 17 bases between. The germline V gene has CDR1 SGHAT and CDR2 FQNNGV. CDR3 sequence (DNA): TGTGCCTGTAGCTTAGTGACGGACTCCTACGAGCAGTACTTC. Translation: CACSLVTDSYEQYF.